Reported below is one T cell receptor (beta chain). What it recognizes is unknown. The record originates from a study of response to subunit inactivated influenza vaccine. Study-wide results and caveats: Every seasonal influenza vaccination brings in few new T cells, the authors suggested.

V lost 5 bases, J lost 5 bases, and 7 bases stayed unmatched. CDR3 length: 13 amino acids. From germline, CDR1 is DFQATT and CDR2 SNEGSKA (reference sequence). MiXCR, applied by TCRdb to the RT-PCR reads, yields one record per CDR3 protein. The repertoire holds hundreds of thousands of distinct CDR3 sequences, with about 25% as singletons. The chain joins TRBV20-1 to TRBJ2-5; 8 nucleotides agree with TRBD2. This TCR was sampled from a man aged 50 to 60 who received an inactivated influenza vaccine. Material: CD4+ T cells sorted from PBMCs, obtained roughly 5 days after vaccination. This CDR3 reads CSADGGARETQYF. As DNA, the CDR3 is TGCAGTGCTGACGGGGGGGCCCGGGAGACCCAGTACTTC.